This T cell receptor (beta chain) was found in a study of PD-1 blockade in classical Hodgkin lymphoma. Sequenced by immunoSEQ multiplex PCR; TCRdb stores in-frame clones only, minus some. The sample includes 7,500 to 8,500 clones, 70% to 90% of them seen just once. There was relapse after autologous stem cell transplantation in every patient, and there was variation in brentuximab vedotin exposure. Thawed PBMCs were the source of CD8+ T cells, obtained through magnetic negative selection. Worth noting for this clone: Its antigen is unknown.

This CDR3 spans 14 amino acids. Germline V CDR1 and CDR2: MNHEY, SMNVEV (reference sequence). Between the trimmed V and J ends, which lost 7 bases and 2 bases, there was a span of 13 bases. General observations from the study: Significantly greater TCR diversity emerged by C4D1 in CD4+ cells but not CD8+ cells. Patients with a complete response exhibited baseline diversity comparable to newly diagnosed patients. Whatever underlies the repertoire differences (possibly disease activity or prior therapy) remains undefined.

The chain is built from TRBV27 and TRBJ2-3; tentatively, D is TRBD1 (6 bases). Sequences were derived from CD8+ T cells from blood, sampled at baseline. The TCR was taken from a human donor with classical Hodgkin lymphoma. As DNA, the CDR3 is TGTGCCAGCATCCCCCGGGACACCACAGATACGCAGTATTTT. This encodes CASIPRDTTDTQYF.